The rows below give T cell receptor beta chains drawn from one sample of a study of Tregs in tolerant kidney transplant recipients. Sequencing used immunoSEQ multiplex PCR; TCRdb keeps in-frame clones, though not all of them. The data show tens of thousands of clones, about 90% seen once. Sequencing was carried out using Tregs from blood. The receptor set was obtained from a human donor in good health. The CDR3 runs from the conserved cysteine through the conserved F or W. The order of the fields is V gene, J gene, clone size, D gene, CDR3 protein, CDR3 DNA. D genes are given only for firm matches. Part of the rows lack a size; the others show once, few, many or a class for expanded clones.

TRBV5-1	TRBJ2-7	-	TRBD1	CASSSRTGSYEQYF	TGCGCCAGCAGCTCTAGGACAGGGTCCTACGAGCAGTACTTC
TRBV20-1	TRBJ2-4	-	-	CSAVLKNVQYF	TGCAGTGCTGTTCTCAAAAACGTTCAGTACTTC
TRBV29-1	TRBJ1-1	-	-	CSAGGMNTEAFF	TGCAGCGCTGGGGGGATGAACACTGAAGCTTTCTTT
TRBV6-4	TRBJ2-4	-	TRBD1	CASSDDRDTLITAKNIQYF	TGTGCCAGCAGTGACGACAGGGACACCCTCATTACGGCCAAAAACATTCAGTACTTC
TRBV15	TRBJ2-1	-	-	CATSRDYRQMNEQFF	TGTGCCACCAGCAGAGATTATCGTCAGATGAATGAGCAGTTCTTC
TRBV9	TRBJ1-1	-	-	CASSVGSGAVSEAFF	TGTGCCAGCAGCGTAGGTTCGGGGGCTGTAAGCGAAGCTTTCTTT
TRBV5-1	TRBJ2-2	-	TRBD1	CASSWGQGELFF	TGCGCCAGCAGCTGGGGACAGGGCGAGCTGTTTTTT
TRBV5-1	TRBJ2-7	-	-	CASSTESYEQYF	TGCGCCAGCAGCACTGAAAGCTACGAGCAGTACTTC
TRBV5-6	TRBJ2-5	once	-	CASSLRGAETQYF	TGTGCCAGCAGCTTGCGGGGTGCAGAGACCCAGTACTTC
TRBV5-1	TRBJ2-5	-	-	CASSSFGQGTGETQYF	TGCGCCAGCAGCTCATTCGGGCAGGGGACGGGGGAGACCCAGTACTTC
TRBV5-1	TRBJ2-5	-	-	CASSLGGQRTGTQYF	TGCGCCAGCAGCTTGGGTGGCCAGCGGACTGGGACCCAGTACTTC
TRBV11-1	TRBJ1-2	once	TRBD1	CASSGQGRDGYTF	TGTGCCAGCAGCGGACAGGGGAGGGATGGCTACACCTTC
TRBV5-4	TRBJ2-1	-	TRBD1	CASSLGTGIYNEQFF	TGTGCCAGCAGCTTGGGGACAGGGATTTACAATGAGCAGTTCTTC
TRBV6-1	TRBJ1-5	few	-	CASSFDSPNQPQHF	TGTGCCAGCAGTTTCGACAGCCCCAATCAGCCCCAGCATTTT
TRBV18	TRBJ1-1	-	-	CASSSTVDTEAFF	TGTGCCAGCTCTTCGACTGTTGACACTGAAGCTTTCTTT
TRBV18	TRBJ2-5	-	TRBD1	CASSQRTGGAETQYF	TGTGCCAGCTCACAACGGACAGGGGGCGCAGAGACCCAGTACTTC
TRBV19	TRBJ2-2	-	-	CASRRGLGELFF	TGTGCCAGTAGGAGGGGTCTGGGGGAGCTGTTTTTT
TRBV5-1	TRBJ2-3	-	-	CASSLAGATDTQYF	TGCGCCAGCAGCTTGGCAGGGGCCACAGATACGCAGTATTTT
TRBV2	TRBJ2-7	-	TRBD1	CASGQGRSYEQYF	TGTGCCAGTGGACAGGGGAGGTCCTACGAGCAGTACTTC
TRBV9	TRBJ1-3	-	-	CASSRGGGKWDTIYF	TGTGCCAGCAGCCGGGGAGGCGGGAAATGGGACACCATATATTTT
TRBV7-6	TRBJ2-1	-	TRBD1	CASSLYKQGRNEQFF	TGTGCCAGCAGCCTTTACAAACAGGGGCGCAATGAGCAGTTCTTC
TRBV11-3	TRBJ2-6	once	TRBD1	CASSSGTGASGANVLTF	TGTGCCAGCAGTTCCGGGACAGGGGCCTCTGGGGCCAACGTCCTGACTTTC
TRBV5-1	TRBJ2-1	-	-	CASSLGFYNEQFF	TGCGCCAGCAGCTTGGGGTTCTACAATGAGCAGTTCTTC